This T cell receptor (beta chain) was sequenced during a study of Ad26.COV2.S vaccination and SARS-CoV-2 variants. Study background: The donor was enrolled in the Ad26.COV2.S arm of the COV1001 trial. Recipients of Ad26.COV2.S got it intramuscularly, once or twice 56 days apart.

Germline loops: CDR1 SQVTM, CDR2 ANQGSEA. This CDR3 contains 15 residues. V shed 4 bases, J shed 8 bases, and the junction held 11 bases outside the gene matches. Concerning this clone: Its antigen is still unknown.

Clones were read by immunoSEQ multiplex PCR, and TCRdb kept only the in-frame ones, dropping some. The table lists about half a million clones, roughly 87% of them singletons. Specified treatment: approximately 18 received Ad26.COV2.S at low or high dose, single or two shots; 5 received placebo; per-sample allocation not given. Sample collection was performed on day 63 after the first vaccine or placebo injection. Overall study results and limits: Reports say spike-specific CD8+ and CD4+ T cell responses covered substantial breadth after vaccination.

The sample consisted of peripheral blood, taken in a trial of Ad26.COV2.S vaccine versus placebo. The chain joins TRBV29-1 to TRBJ1-6; 7 bases line up with TRBD1. The receptor's source is a person aged 18-65 years who received the Ad26.COV2.S COVID-19 vaccine or a placebo. Here the CDR3 DNA reads TGCAGCGTTGCCAAAGTACAGGGGAACTATTCACCCCTCCACTTT. It yields the protein CSVAKVQGNYSPLHF. The complete variable domain, with remaining parts taken from reference TRBV29-1 and TRBJ1-6, reads SAVISQKPSRDICQRGTSLTIQCQVDSQVTMMFWYRQQPGQSLTLIATANQGSEATYESGFVIDKFPISRPNLTFSTLTVSNMSPEDSSIYLCSVAKVQGNYSPLHFGNGTRLTVT.